The next 17 T cell receptor beta chains were all read from a single sample in a study of T cell responses to AZD1222 COVID-19 vaccine. The method was immunoSEQ multiplex PCR; TCRdb's version includes in-frame clones alone and lacks a portion of them. Among about 57,000 clones listed, more than 75% were seen once. Sequenced material: peripheral blood, taken on day 0 of AZD1222 vaccination. Receptor source: an adult in good health.

The V and J genes are TRBV24-1 and TRBJ2-3; maybe TRBD1 (6 bases). The germline CDR1 and CDR2 sequences are KGHDR and SFDVKD. Trimming pared 7 bases from V and 3 bases from J, leaving 13 bases between. CDR3 length: 14 residues. CDR3 nucleotides: TGTGCCACCAGGGAACAGGGTGGGACAGATACGCAGTATTTT. This gives the protein CATREQGGTDTQYF.

This chain links TRBV27 with TRBJ1-4; 11 positions match TRBD1. The germline V gene has CDR1 MNHEY and CDR2 SMNVEV (reference sequence). The V segment lost 5 bases and the J segment 7 bases; nucleotides outside the gene matches: 6. The CDR3 is 15 residues long. CDR3 coding DNA: TGTGCCAGCAGTCCACGGACAGGGGGCGCTGAAAAACTGTTTTTT. Translating gives CASSPRTGGAEKLFF.

The CDR3 DNA sequence: TGTGCCAGCAGTAACCAGGGTTATGGCTACACCTTC. The encoded protein is CASSNQGYGYTF. The rearrangement joins TRBV6-2 or TRBV6-3 to TRBJ1-2, with a weak D call TRBD1 (5 bases). The CDR3 sequence is 12 residues long. From germline, CDR1 is MNHEY and CDR2 SVGEGT. V was cut by 5 bases and J by 5 bases, with 9 bases left in between.

The genes are TRBV3-1 (or the pseudogene TRBV3-2) and TRBJ1-5; D is possibly TRBD1 (5 bases). Germline loops: CDR1 LGHDT, CDR2 YNNKEL (reference sequence). The V end lost 4 bases, the J end lost 4 bases, and 20 bases lay between the germline ends. The CDR3 has 17 amino acids. The CDR3 bases are TGTGCCAGCAGCCTAATCGGTGGCAGGGAATGGAATCAGCCCCAGCATTTT. The encoded protein is CASSLIGGREWNQPQHF.

The chain employs TRBV9 and TRBJ2-3, with D unresolved. The germline V and J ends were trimmed by 0 bases and 5 bases, with 10 bases remaining between them. The CDR3 has 14 residues. CDR1 SGDLS and CDR2 YYNGEE come from the germline V gene. The CDR3 loop reads CASSVGSVGDTQYF. The DNA for the CDR3 is TGTGCCAGCAGCGTAGGAAGCGTGGGAGATACGCAGTATTTT.

The chain carries TRBV6-5 and TRBJ1-1; 8 nucleotides align to TRBD1. V gave up 7 bases and J gave up 1 base; unmatched junction bases: 2. This CDR3 has 13 residues. Germline V CDR1 and CDR2: MNHEY, SVGAGI. As DNA, the CDR3 is TGTGCCAGCAAAGGACAGGGGAACACTGAAGCTTTCTTT. Its protein is CASKGQGNTEAFF.

The chain employs TRBV18 and TRBJ1-4; TRBD1 matches at 8 bases. The V and J ends lost 0 bases and 8 bases, in that order; junction bases with no gene match: 8. Germline CDR1 KGHSH, CDR2 LQKENI. The CDR3 is made up of 16 amino acids. The CDR3 DNA is TGTGCCAGCTCACCACCTAAAGGACAGGGTAGCGAAAAACTGTTTTTT. It translates to CASSPPKGQGSEKLFF.

J is TRBJ2-7 and V is TRBV11-2; tentative D call: TRBD2 (6 bases). This CDR3 has 16 amino acids. Germline V gene sequence: CDR1 SGHAT, CDR2 FQNNGV. Trimming removed 3 bases at V and 5 bases at J, with 20 bases between. CDR3 coding DNA: TGTGCCAGCAGCTTTTATATAGGAGGGCCCAAGGACGAGCAGTACTTC. The encoded protein is CASSFYIGGPKDEQYF.

There are a few counts of this clone. The chain is built from TRBV5-6 and TRBJ1-2; D is uncertain. This CDR3 has 14 residues. Looked up from germline, CDR1 is SGHDT and CDR2 is YYEEEE. Trimming took 1 base from V and 4 from J, leaving 11 bases between them. The CDR3 DNA reads as TGTGCCAGCAGCTTGAAGGGTGGGATCTATGGCTACACCTTC. It codes for CASSLKGGIYGYTF.

The gene calls are TRBV19 and TRBJ2-6; 11 bases line up with TRBD2. The CDR3 runs to 21 residues. The V gene's germline CDR1 is LNHDA and CDR2 SQIVND (reference sequence). Trimming took 6 bases from V and 2 from J; bases not matched to a gene: 18. CDR3 in amino acids: CASRAEKGAGTSGAGANVLTF. The CDR3 DNA reads as TGTGCCAGTAGGGCTGAGAAGGGGGCCGGGACTAGCGGAGCTGGGGCCAACGTCCTGACTTTC.

The chain combines TRBV19 with TRBJ2-3, with unresolved D. V was cut by 3 bases and J by 0 bases, with 10 bases left in between. This CDR3 contains 15 residues. Germline V gene sequence: CDR1 LNHDA, CDR2 SQIVND (reference sequence). CDR3: CASSIGRASTDTQYF. The CDR3 coding sequence is TGTGCCAGTAGTATTGGTCGAGCTAGCACAGATACGCAGTATTTT.

This rearrangement joins TRBV11-3 to TRBJ2-3; TRBD1 matches 7 bases. The V gene's germline CDR1 is SGHNT and CDR2 YENEEA. CDR3 length equals 14 residues. The J segment lost 1 base and the V segment lost 5 bases, leaving 3 bases of the junction unmatched. CDR3 in amino acids: CASSQGQGTDTQYF. Written as DNA, the CDR3 is TGTGCCAGCAGCCAAGGACAGGGCACAGATACGCAGTATTTT.

The V and J genes are TRBV15 and TRBJ2-1; D possibly matches TRBD1 or TRBD2 (6 bases each). Germline loops: CDR1 LNHNV, CDR2 YYDKDF (reference sequence). V was cut by 8 bases and J by 9 bases, with 26 bases left in between. The CDR3 runs to 16 residues. The CDR3 sequence: CATVEGGTPVASEQFF. The CDR3 DNA reads as TGTGCCACCGTCGAGGGGGGCACCCCCGTTGCTAGTGAGCAGTTCTTC.

The chain employs TRBV15 and TRBJ1-5; D is unresolved. V lost 1 base and J lost 0, with 10 bases in between. The length of the CDR3 is 16 residues. Germline V gives CDR1 LNHNV, CDR2 YYDKDF (reference sequence). The CDR3 sequence is CATSRGDTFSNQPQHF. In DNA, the CDR3 is TGTGCCACCAGCAGAGGAGACACTTTTAGCAATCAGCCCCAGCATTTT.

The genes are TRBV19 and TRBJ1-5; tentative D call: TRBD1 (5 bases). The CDR3 runs 14 residues. V dropped 5 bases and J dropped 2 bases, with 10 bases sitting between them. Germline-derived CDR1 and CDR2 are LNHDA and SQIVND (reference sequence). The CDR3 loop is CASSGDGGNQPQHF. DNA of the CDR3: TGTGCCAGTAGTGGGGACGGGGGCAATCAGCCCCAGCATTTT.

The V and J genes are TRBV24-1 and TRBJ1-5, with a possible D match to TRBD1 (5 bases). This CDR3 comprises 13 residues. The V gene lost 2 bases and the J gene lost 7 bases, with 8 bases spanning the gap. Per germline, CDR1 KGHDR and CDR2 SFDVKD. Here the CDR3 reads CATSDWEGQPQHF. The CDR3 DNA reads as TGTGCCACCAGTGATTGGGAGGGGCAGCCCCAGCATTTT.

The CDR3 protein is CASSSSGNTEAFF. CDR3 bases: TGTGCCAGCAGCTCCTCAGGGAACACTGAAGCTTTCTTT. The gene calls are TRBV7-2 and TRBJ1-1; D unclear. V dropped 4 bases and J dropped 1 base, with 7 bases sitting between them. The germline CDR1 and CDR2 sequences are SGHTA and FQGNSA. The CDR3 extends over 13 amino acids.